The rows below give T cell receptor beta chains drawn from one sample of a study of blood T cell repertoires in COVID-19. Here immunoSEQ multiplex PCR was the method, and the copy in TCRdb shows in-frame clones only, minus some. The sample has under 200,000 clones; around 90% are singletons. Material for sequencing was peripheral blood. The receptors were gathered from a man aged 18 to 29 with acute or convalescent COVID-19. Both conserved end residues are part of each CDR3. Each record gives: J gene, V gene, clone size, D gene, CDR3 DNA, CDR3 protein. The D gene is left open where the match is weak. Expanded clones get a size class; other rows say once, few or many, or leave the size out.

TRBJ2-3	TRBV19	.	TRBD1	TGTGCCAGTAGTAGCGGACAGGGAGACACAGATACGCAGTATTTT	CASSSGQGDTDTQYF
TRBJ2-6	TRBV5-6	.	.	TGTGCCAGCAGCATAAGCGTCTCTGGGGCCAACGTCCTGACTTTC	CASSISVSGANVLTF
TRBJ2-1	TRBV27	.	TRBD2	TGTGCCAGCAGCTCCGGGACTAGCGGGTCCAATGAGCAGTTCTTC	CASSSGTSGSNEQFF
TRBJ2-5	TRBV5-1	.	TRBD1	TGCGCCAGCAGCTTAATGACAGGGCACCAAGAGACCCAGTACTTC	CASSLMTGHQETQYF
TRBJ2-1	TRBV2	.	.	TGTGCACAGGGCCCCCTCTACAATGAGCAGTTCTTC	CAQGPLYNEQFF
TRBJ2-3	TRBV10-3	.	TRBD1	TGTGCCATCAGTGAGTCCTCACAGGGGGCAGATACGCAGTATTTT	CAISESSQGADTQYF
TRBJ1-2	TRBV27	.	TRBD1	TGTGCCAGCAGTTCCTACCGGGACAGGGTAACATATGGCTACACCTTC	CASSSYRDRVTYGYTF
TRBJ1-2	TRBV12-3/TRBV12-4	.	.	TGTGCCAGCGTTGCGGGGGGGATCTATGGCTACACCTTC	CASVAGGIYGYTF
TRBJ2-3	TRBV6-6	.	TRBD2	TGTGCCAGCAGTTCCTCACAGGGTAGCGGGGTTGGTACGCAGTATTTT	CASSSSQGSGVGTQYF
TRBJ1-4	TRBV14	.	TRBD1	TGTGCCAGCAGCCGAACCACAGGGGCGATGGGTGAAAAACTGTTTTTT	CASSRTTGAMGEKLFF
TRBJ2-7	TRBV7-2	.	.	TGTGCCAGCAGGGCCGGGGGACCCTACGAGCAGTACTTC	CASRAGGPYEQYF
TRBJ2-3	TRBV24-1	once	TRBD1	TGTGCCACCAGTGATGGATATAAGGGGCCGGACAGGGATACGCAGTATTTT	CATSDGYKGPDRDTQYF
TRBJ1-2	TRBV24-1	once	.	TGTGCCACCAGTGATCCCCAGGGTTATGGCTACACCTTC	CATSDPQGYGYTF
TRBJ1-1	TRBV18	once	.	TGTGCCAACCGAGAACAGGGCGGGGGCAACACTGAAGCTTTCTTT	CANREQGGGNTEAFF
TRBJ2-1	TRBV9	.	TRBD1	TGTGCCAGCAGCGGCGGAGAGGGGGCCCAGCGGGAGCAGTTCTTC	CASSGGEGAQREQFF